This is a list of T cell receptor beta chains from one sample in a study of CD8 T cells in Susac syndrome. Via MiXCR, TCRdb re-called the immunoSEQ multiplex PCR reads, giving one row per CDR3 protein. There are 200,000 or so distinct CDR3 sequences in the sample; under 97% occur only once, and around 0.09% lies in the top ten. The specimen sequenced was CD4+ T cells from PBMCs. The receptors were gathered from a human donor with multiple sclerosis. Each CDR3 is given with its conserved first and last residue. A D gene is named only where the DNA matches it firmly. A clone size is listed for some rows: how often the clone was seen (once, few, many), or a class if it is expanded.

J gene: TRBJ2-2
V gene: TRBV20-1
clone size: NA
D gene: TRBD2
CDR3 length: 15
CDR3 DNA: TGCAGTGCTACCCCTAGCGGGGGGCCGACCGGGGAGCTGTTTTTT
CDR3 protein: CSATPSGGPTGELFF

J gene: TRBJ2-1
V gene: TRBV6-5
clone size: NA
D gene: NA
CDR3 length: 16
CDR3 DNA: TGTGCCAGCAGTTACTCGGGCAGGGGAACCTACAATGAGCAGTTCTTC
CDR3 protein: CASSYSGRGTYNEQFF

J gene: TRBJ2-4
V gene: TRBV13
clone size: NA
D gene: NA
CDR3 length: 15
CDR3 DNA: TGTGCCAGCAGCACCCGGGACCTAGCCAAAAACATTCAGTACTTC
CDR3 protein: CASSTRDLAKNIQYF

J gene: TRBJ2-7
V gene: TRBV5-1
clone size: NA
D gene: NA
CDR3 length: 12
CDR3 DNA: TGCGCCAGCAGCTTGGGAGGTCCCGAGCAGTACTTC
CDR3 protein: CASSLGGPEQYF

J gene: TRBJ2-7
V gene: TRBV30
clone size: NA
D gene: TRBD2
CDR3 length: 15
CDR3 DNA: TGTGCCTGGAGTGCATGGACTAGCGGGCTCTACGAGCAGTACTTC
CDR3 protein: CAWSAWTSGLYEQYF

J gene: TRBJ2-7
V gene: TRBV5-4
clone size: NA
D gene: NA
CDR3 length: 14
CDR3 DNA: TGTGCCAGCAGCAACCAGACAGGCCGCTACGAGCAGTACTTC
CDR3 protein: CASSNQTGRYEQYF

J gene: TRBJ1-5
V gene: TRBV20-1
clone size: NA
D gene: NA
CDR3 length: 15
CDR3 DNA: TGCAGTGCTAGGGACGGACCTTATAGCAATCAGCCCCAGCATTTT
CDR3 protein: CSARDGPYSNQPQHF

J gene: TRBJ1-2
V gene: TRBV20-1
clone size: NA
D gene: NA
CDR3 length: 12
CDR3 DNA: TGCAGACCGGGAAGCTCATCCTATGGCTACACCTTC
CDR3 protein: CRPGSSSYGYTF

J gene: TRBJ2-5
V gene: TRBV7-9
clone size: NA
D gene: NA
CDR3 length: 14
CDR3 DNA: TGTGCCAGCAGCTTCCCGGGGGTCCCCCAGACCCAGTACTTC
CDR3 protein: CASSFPGVPQTQYF

J gene: TRBJ2-7
V gene: TRBV6-6
clone size: once
D gene: NA
CDR3 length: 13
CDR3 DNA: TGTGCCAGCAGTTACCCCGACAGTTACGAGCAGTACTTC
CDR3 protein: CASSYPDSYEQYF

J gene: TRBJ2-5
V gene: TRBV5-4
clone size: NA
D gene: NA
CDR3 length: 13
CDR3 DNA: TGTGCCAGCAGCCGGAAGGGTCAAGAGACCCAGTACTTC
CDR3 protein: CASSRKGQETQYF

J gene: TRBJ2-6
V gene: TRBV7-3
clone size: NA
D gene: NA
CDR3 length: 14
CDR3 DNA: TGTGCCAGCAGCCCCCGCTCAGGGGCCAACGTCCTGACTTTC
CDR3 protein: CASSPRSGANVLTF

J gene: TRBJ2-3
V gene: TRBV30
clone size: NA
D gene: NA
CDR3 length: 13
CDR3 DNA: TGTGCCTGGAGTGTAGGTGGGGCAGATACGCAGTATTTT
CDR3 protein: CAWSVGGADTQYF

J gene: TRBJ2-2
V gene: TRBV4-3
clone size: NA
D gene: NA
CDR3 length: 16
CDR3 DNA: TGCGCCAGCAGCCAAGGGGCTGGAGGGTTGGGCGGGGAGCTGTTTTTT
CDR3 protein: CASSQGAGGLGGELFF

J gene: TRBJ2-5
V gene: TRBV25-1
clone size: NA
D gene: NA
CDR3 length: 11
CDR3 DNA: TGTGCCAGGGACAGACAAGAGACCCAGTACTTC
CDR3 protein: CARDRQETQYF

J gene: TRBJ2-7
V gene: TRBV15
clone size: NA
D gene: TRBD2
CDR3 length: 18
CDR3 DNA: TGTGCCACCAGCAGAGACACCGACCAAGCGGGGGGCACCTACGAGCAGTACTTC
CDR3 protein: CATSRDTDQAGGTYEQYF

J gene: TRBJ1-6
V gene: TRBV30
clone size: NA
D gene: NA
CDR3 length: 13
CDR3 DNA: TGTGCCTGGAGAGCGGACAGAAATTCACCCCTCCACTTT
CDR3 protein: CAWRADRNSPLHF

J gene: TRBJ2-2
V gene: TRBV5-1
clone size: NA
D gene: NA
CDR3 length: 14
CDR3 DNA: TGCGCCAGCAGCTTGGCCGGGCGAACCGGGGAGCTGTTTTTT
CDR3 protein: CASSLAGRTGELFF